This T cell receptor (beta chain) was found in a study of blood T cells in healthy people across ages. With a J-beta primer mix and a sample-barcoded 5' primer, a second PCR ran about 6 to 11 cycles. One entry per CDR3 protein results from TCRdb running MiXCR on the 5' RACE reads. The sample records approximately 1.5 million distinct CDR3 sequences, about 35% being singletons. The origin of this receptor is a young woman in good health. The sample was blood.

CDR3: CASSPVGGRVESNTEAFF. CDR3 nucleotides: TGTGCCAGCAGCCCTGTGGGGGGGCGAGTAGAATCGAACACTGAAGCTTTCTTT. The rearrangement joins TRBV6-1 to TRBJ1-1, with a weak D call TRBD1 (6 bases). CDR1 is MNHNS, CDR2 SASEGT, per germline. Trimming shortened V by 6 bases and J by 1 base, and 24 bases separated the two germline ends. There are 18 residues in the CDR3.